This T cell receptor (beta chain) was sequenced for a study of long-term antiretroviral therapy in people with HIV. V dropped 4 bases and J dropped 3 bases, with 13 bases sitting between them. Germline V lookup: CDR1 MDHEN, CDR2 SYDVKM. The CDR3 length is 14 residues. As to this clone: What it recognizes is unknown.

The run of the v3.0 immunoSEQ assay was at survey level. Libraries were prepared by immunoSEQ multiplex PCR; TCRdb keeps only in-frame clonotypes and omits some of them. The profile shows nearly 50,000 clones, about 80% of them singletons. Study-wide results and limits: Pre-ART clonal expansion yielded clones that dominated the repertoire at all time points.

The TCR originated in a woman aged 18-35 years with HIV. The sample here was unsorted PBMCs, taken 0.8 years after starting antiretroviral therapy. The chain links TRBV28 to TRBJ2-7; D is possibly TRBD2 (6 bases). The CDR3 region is CASSSEQAGYEQYF. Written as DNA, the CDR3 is TGTGCCAGCAGTTCAGAACAAGCGGGCTACGAGCAGTACTTC.